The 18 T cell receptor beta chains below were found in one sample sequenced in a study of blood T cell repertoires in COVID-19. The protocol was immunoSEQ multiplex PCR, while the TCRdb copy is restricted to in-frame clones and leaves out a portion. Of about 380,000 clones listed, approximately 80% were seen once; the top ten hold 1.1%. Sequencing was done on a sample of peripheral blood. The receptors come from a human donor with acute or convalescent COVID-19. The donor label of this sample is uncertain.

The chain's CDR3 is CASSRRGGPGTEQYF. CDR3 coding DNA: TGTGCCAGCTCCCGAAGAGGGGGTCCTGGAACCGAGCAGTACTTC. The V gene is TRBV18, the J gene TRBJ2-7; TRBD1 is a possible D gene (6 bases). With 6 bases removed from V and 6 bases from J, the gap between germline ends came to 21 bases. The CDR3 totals 15 residues. The germline V gene has CDR1 KGHSH and CDR2 LQKENI.

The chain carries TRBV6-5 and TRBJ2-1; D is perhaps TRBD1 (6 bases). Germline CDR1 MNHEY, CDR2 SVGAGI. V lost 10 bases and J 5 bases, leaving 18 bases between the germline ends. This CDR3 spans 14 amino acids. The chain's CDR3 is CATAQQGRDNEQFF. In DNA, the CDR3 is TGTGCCACCGCCCAACAGGGCCGCGACAATGAGCAGTTCTTC.

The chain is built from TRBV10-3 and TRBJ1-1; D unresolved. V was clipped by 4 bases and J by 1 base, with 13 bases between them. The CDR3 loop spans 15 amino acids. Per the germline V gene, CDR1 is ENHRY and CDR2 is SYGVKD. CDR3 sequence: CAISGGGIENTEAFF. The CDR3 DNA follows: TGTGCCATCAGTGGCGGAGGGATAGAGAACACTGAAGCTTTCTTT.

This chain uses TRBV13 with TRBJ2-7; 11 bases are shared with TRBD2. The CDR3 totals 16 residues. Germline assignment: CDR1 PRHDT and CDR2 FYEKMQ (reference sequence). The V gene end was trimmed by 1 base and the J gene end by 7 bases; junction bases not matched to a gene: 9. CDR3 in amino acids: CASSLESSGRAGEQYF. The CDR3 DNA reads TGTGCCAGCAGCTTAGAGAGTAGCGGGAGGGCCGGGGAGCAGTACTTC.

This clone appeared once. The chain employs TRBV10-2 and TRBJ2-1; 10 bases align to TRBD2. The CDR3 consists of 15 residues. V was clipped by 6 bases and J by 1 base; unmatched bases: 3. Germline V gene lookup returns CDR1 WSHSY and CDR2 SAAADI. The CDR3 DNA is TGCGCCAGCAGGCCTAGCGGGAGTTCCTACAATGAGCAGTTCTTC. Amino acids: CASRPSGSSYNEQFF.

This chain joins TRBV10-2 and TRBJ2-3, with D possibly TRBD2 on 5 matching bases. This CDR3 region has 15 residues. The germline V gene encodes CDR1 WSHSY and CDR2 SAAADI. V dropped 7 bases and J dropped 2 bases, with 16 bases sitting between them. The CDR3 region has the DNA TGCGCCAGCAAGGTCGAGATGAGGGTCACAGATACGCAGTATTTT. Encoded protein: CASKVEMRVTDTQYF.

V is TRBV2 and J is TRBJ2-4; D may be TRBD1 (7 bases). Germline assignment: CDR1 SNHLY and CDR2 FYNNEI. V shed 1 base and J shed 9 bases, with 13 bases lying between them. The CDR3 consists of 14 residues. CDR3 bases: TGTGCCAGCAGTGAAGGGAGGGGGCAAGGCATTCAGTACTTC. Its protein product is CASSEGRGQGIQYF.

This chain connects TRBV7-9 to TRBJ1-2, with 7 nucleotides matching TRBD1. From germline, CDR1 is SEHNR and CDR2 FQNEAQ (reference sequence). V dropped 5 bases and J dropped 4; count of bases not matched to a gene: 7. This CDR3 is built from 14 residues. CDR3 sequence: CASSPGTESYGYTF. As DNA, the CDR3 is TGTGCCAGCAGCCCTGGGACAGAGAGCTATGGCTACACCTTC.

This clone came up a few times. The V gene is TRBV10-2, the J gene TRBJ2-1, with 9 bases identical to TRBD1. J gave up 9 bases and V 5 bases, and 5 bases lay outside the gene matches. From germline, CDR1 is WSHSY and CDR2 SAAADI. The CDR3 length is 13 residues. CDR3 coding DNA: TGCGCCAGCAGTATGGACAGGGGAGGTGAGCAGTTCTTC. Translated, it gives CASSMDRGGEQFF.

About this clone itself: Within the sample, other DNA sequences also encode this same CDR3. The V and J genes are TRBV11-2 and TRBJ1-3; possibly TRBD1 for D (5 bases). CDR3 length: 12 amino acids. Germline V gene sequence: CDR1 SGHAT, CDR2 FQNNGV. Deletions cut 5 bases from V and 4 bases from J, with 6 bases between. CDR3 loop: CASSRQGNTIYF. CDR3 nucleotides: TGTGCCAGCAGCAGACAGGGAAACACCATATATTTT.

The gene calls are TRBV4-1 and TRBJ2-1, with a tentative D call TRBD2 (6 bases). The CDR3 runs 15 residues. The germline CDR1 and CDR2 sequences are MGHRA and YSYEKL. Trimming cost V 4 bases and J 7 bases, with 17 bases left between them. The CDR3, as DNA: TGCGCCAGCAGCCGGGACTCCGTTATTCGGAATGAGCAGTTCTTC. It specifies CASSRDSVIRNEQFF.

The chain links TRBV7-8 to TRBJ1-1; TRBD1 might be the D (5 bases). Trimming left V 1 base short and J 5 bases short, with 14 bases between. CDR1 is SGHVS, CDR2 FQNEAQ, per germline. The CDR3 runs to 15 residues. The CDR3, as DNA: TGTGCCAGCAGCTTAGAGTGGAGGGGTGTGACTGAAGCTTTCTTT. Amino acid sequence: CASSLEWRGVTEAFF.

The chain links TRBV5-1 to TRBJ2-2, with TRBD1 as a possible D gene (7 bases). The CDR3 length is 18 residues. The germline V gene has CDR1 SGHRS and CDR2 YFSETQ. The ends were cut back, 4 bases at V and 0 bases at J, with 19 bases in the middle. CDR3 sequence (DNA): TGCGCCAGCAGCGGCCTCGGAGGGGGCTTCGCGAACACCGGGGAGCTGTTTTTT. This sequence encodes CASSGLGGGFANTGELFF.

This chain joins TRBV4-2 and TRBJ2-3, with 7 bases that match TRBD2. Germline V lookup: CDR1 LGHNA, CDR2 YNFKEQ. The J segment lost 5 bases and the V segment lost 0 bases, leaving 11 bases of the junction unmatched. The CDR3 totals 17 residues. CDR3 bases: TGTGCCAGCAGCCAAGATGCGTCAAGCGGGGATAGAGATACGCAGTATTTT. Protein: CASSQDASSGDRDTQYF.

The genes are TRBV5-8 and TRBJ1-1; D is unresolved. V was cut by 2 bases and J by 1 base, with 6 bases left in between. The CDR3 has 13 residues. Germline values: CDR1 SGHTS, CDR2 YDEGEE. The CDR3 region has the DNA TGTGCCAGCAGCTTAGAGTCGAACACTGAAGCTTTCTTT. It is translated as CASSLESNTEAFF.

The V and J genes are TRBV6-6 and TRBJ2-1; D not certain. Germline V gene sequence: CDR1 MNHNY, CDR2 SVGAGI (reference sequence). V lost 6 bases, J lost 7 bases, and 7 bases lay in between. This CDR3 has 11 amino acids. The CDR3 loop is CASSQLNEQFF. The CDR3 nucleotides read TGTGCCAGCAGCCAGTTAAATGAGCAGTTCTTC.

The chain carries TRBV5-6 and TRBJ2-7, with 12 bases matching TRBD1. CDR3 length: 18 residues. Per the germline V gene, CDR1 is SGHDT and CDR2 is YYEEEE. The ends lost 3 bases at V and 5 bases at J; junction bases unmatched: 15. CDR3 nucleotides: TGTGCCAGCAGCTCGAAGATGTTGCGGGACAGGGGGCGACACGAGCAGTACTTC. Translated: CASSSKMLRDRGRHEQYF.

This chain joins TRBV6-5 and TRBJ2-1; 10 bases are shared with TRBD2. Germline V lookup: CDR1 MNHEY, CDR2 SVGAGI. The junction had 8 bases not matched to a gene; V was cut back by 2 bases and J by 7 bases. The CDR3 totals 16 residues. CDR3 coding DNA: TGTGCCAGCAGTTACCAAGCGGGGGGGGGTTTAAATGAGCAGTTCTTC. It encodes CASSYQAGGGLNEQFF.